A selection of T cell receptor beta chains follows, all from one sample in a study of Ad26.COV2.S vaccination and SARS-CoV-2 variants. The method was immunoSEQ multiplex PCR; TCRdb's version includes in-frame clones alone and lacks a portion of them. The sample records about 350,000 clones, roughly 90% being singletons. The sample here was peripheral blood, taken in a trial of Ad26.COV2.S vaccine versus placebo. The receptors derive from a person aged 18-65 years who received the Ad26.COV2.S COVID-19 vaccine or a placebo. The CDR3 runs from the conserved cysteine through the conserved F or W. A D gene is named only where the DNA matches it firmly. Expanded clones are given a class, and other clones once, few, many or no size at all.

size: few
D: TRBD1
J: TRBJ1-1
V: TRBV7-9
DNA: TGTGCCAGCAGAGAGGGGACAGCGAACACTGAAGCTTTCTTT
CDR3: CASREGTANTEAFF

size: NA
D: TRBD2
J: TRBJ2-3
V: TRBV28
DNA: TGTGCCAGCAGCCTAAGCGGGAGGGGGGCAGATACGCAGTATTTT
CDR3: CASSLSGRGADTQYF

size: NA
D: TRBD1
J: TRBJ1-2
V: TRBV28
DNA: TGTGCCAGCAGACGTGACAGGGGGAGCTGGTATGGCTACACCTTC
CDR3: CASRRDRGSWYGYTF

size: NA
D: TRBD2
J: TRBJ2-3
V: TRBV3-1/TRBV3-2
DNA: TGTGCCAGCAGCCAAGGTCCAGCGGGGAGGCCCTTCCGCACAGATACGCAGTATTTT
CDR3: CASSQGPAGRPFRTDTQYF

size: NA
D: NA
J: TRBJ2-2
V: TRBV15
DNA: TGTGCCACCAGCAGAGATCAGATTGTGAACACCGGGGAGCTGTTTTTT
CDR3: CATSRDQIVNTGELFF

size: NA
D: NA
J: TRBJ2-7
V: TRBV29-1
DNA: TGCAGCGTTGACGGTCAGGGACACGAGCAGTACTTC
CDR3: CSVDGQGHEQYF

size: NA
D: TRBD2
J: TRBJ2-3
V: TRBV5-4
DNA: TGTGCCAGCAGCTTGGGATCTAGCGGAAGCACAGATACGCAGTATTTT
CDR3: CASSLGSSGSTDTQYF

size: NA
D: NA
J: TRBJ1-1
V: TRBV4-2
DNA: TGTGCCAGCAGCCAAGTCGGGGAGACGACGGCTGAAGCTTTCTTT
CDR3: CASSQVGETTAEAFF

size: NA
D: TRBD2
J: TRBJ2-1
V: TRBV19
DNA: TGTGCCAGTAGTATCCCGAGGACTAGCTACAATGAGCAGTTCTTC
CDR3: CASSIPRTSYNEQFF

size: NA
D: NA
J: TRBJ1-2
V: TRBV6-2/TRBV6-3
DNA: TGTGCCAGCAGTTATTGGGGGGGCGTGGATGGCTACACCTTC
CDR3: CASSYWGGVDGYTF

size: NA
D: TRBD2
J: TRBJ2-2
V: TRBV2
DNA: TGTGCCAGCAGCGAACTAGCGGGGGGGCCAACCGGGGAGCTGTTTTTT
CDR3: CASSELAGGPTGELFF

size: NA
D: NA
J: TRBJ2-5
V: TRBV4-2
DNA: TGTGCCAGCAGCCAAGCGGTCCGAGCGACCCAGTACTTC
CDR3: CASSQAVRATQYF

size: NA
D: NA
J: TRBJ1-2
V: TRBV19
DNA: TGTGCCAGTAGTCCAGGGGCATCTGTCCCAAATGGCTACACCTTC
CDR3: CASSPGASVPNGYTF

size: NA
D: NA
J: TRBJ1-4
V: TRBV29-1
DNA: TGCAGCGTTCGGGAGGGTGAAAAACTGTTTTTT
CDR3: CSVREGEKLFF

size: NA
D: TRBD1
J: TRBJ2-2
V: TRBV5-4
DNA: TGTGCCAGCAGCTTTAGGGACAGGGTTTCCGGGGAGCTGTTTTTT
CDR3: CASSFRDRVSGELFF

size: few
D: NA
J: TRBJ2-2
V: TRBV5-1
DNA: TGCGCCAGCAGCTTAGGGGTGAACACCGGGGAGCTGTTTTTT
CDR3: CASSLGVNTGELFF

size: NA
D: NA
J: TRBJ2-1
V: TRBV5-1
DNA: TGCGCCAGCAGCTTGGTTGCGGGAAACAATGAGCAGTTCTTC
CDR3: CASSLVAGNNEQFF

size: NA
D: NA
J: TRBJ2-5
V: TRBV7-2
DNA: TGTGCCAGCAGCTACCTCCCCGCAGGGGATGGGACCCAGTACTTC
CDR3: CASSYLPAGDGTQYF

size: NA
D: NA
J: TRBJ2-7
V: TRBV6-5
DNA: TGTGCCAGCAGTCGACGGGTTGGGGGTTACGAGCAGTACTTC
CDR3: CASSRRVGGYEQYF

size: NA
D: NA
J: TRBJ2-5
V: TRBV18
DNA: TGTGCCAGCTCACCACCGACTAGGGCCAAAGAGACCCAGTACTTC
CDR3: CASSPPTRAKETQYF

size: NA
D: TRBD1
J: TRBJ1-1
V: TRBV5-1
DNA: TGCGCCAGCAGCTTGGGCCTGACAGGGTGGGAGAACACTGAAGCTTTCTTT
CDR3: CASSLGLTGWENTEAFF

size: NA
D: TRBD2
J: TRBJ2-3
V: TRBV10-3
DNA: TGTGCCATCAGTGAGTCGATTGGCGGGAGAGATACGCAGTATTTT
CDR3: CAISESIGGRDTQYF

size: NA
D: NA
J: TRBJ1-6
V: TRBV2
DNA: TGTGCCAGCACCACCCGCCCCATAGGGTTGAATTCACCCCTCCACTTT
CDR3: CASTTRPIGLNSPLHF

size: NA
D: NA
J: TRBJ1-1
V: TRBV18
DNA: TGTGCCAGCTCACCCAGGGAGTTGAACACTGAAGCTTTCTTT
CDR3: CASSPRELNTEAFF

size: NA
D: TRBD1
J: TRBJ1-1
V: TRBV6-5
DNA: TGTGCCAGCAGGAGACAGGGGGAACCGAACACTGAAGCTTTCTTT
CDR3: CASRRQGEPNTEAFF

size: NA
D: NA
J: TRBJ2-7
V: TRBV27
DNA: TGTGCCAGCAGTTTAGGGTTAGGGGGGGGCTACGAGCAGTACTTC
CDR3: CASSLGLGGGYEQYF

size: NA
D: NA
J: TRBJ1-3
V: TRBV5-6
DNA: NA
CDR3: CASSFGPGRGNTIYF

size: NA
D: TRBD1
J: TRBJ1-2
V: TRBV20-1
DNA: TGCAGTGCTAGTGTTGGACAGGGGAAAGCTCGCTATGGCTACACCTTC
CDR3: CSASVGQGKARYGYTF

size: NA
D: TRBD2
J: TRBJ2-1
V: TRBV19
DNA: TGTGCCAGTAGTATAGTGGGGAGCGGGAGCGAGAGTGAGCAGTTCTTC
CDR3: CASSIVGSGSESEQFF

size: NA
D: TRBD1
J: TRBJ2-2
V: TRBV7-9
DNA: TGTGCCAGCAGCTCCCCCCGGGACAGGGCGACCGGGGAGCTGTTTTTT
CDR3: CASSSPRDRATGELFF

size: NA
D: NA
J: TRBJ1-3
V: TRBV27
DNA: TGTGCCAGCAGCCCAGGGGTCTCTGGAAACACCATATATTTT
CDR3: CASSPGVSGNTIYF

size: NA
D: NA
J: TRBJ2-7
V: TRBV10-2
DNA: TGCGCCAGCAGTGAGTCTGACCGGAGCTCCTACGAGCAGTACTTC
CDR3: CASSESDRSSYEQYF

size: once
D: TRBD1
J: TRBJ1-2
V: TRBV30
DNA: TGTGCCTGGAGCGGGACAGGGACCCTTGACTATGGCTACACCTTC
CDR3: CAWSGTGTLDYGYTF

size: NA
D: TRBD1
J: TRBJ1-1
V: TRBV7-3
DNA: TGTGCCAGCAGCTTAACTCCAGGGGGGAACACTGAAGCTTTCTTT
CDR3: CASSLTPGGNTEAFF

size: once
D: NA
J: TRBJ1-6
V: TRBV27
DNA: TGTGCCAGCAGTTTAAGGGGCCCCAATTCACCCCTCCACTTT
CDR3: CASSLRGPNSPLHF

size: NA
D: NA
J: TRBJ1-1
V: TRBV19
DNA: TGTGCCAGTAGTATTGGACAGAATGAAGCTTTCTTT
CDR3: CASSIGQNEAFF

size: once
D: NA
J: TRBJ2-3
V: TRBV28
DNA: TGTGCCAGCAGGATGACAGGCACAGATACGCAGTATTTT
CDR3: CASRMTGTDTQYF

size: NA
D: NA
J: TRBJ2-2
V: TRBV27
DNA: TGTGCCAGCAGCGGACGGGGTTTCGGGGAGCTGTTTTTT
CDR3: CASSGRGFGELFF

size: NA
D: TRBD2
J: TRBJ2-7
V: TRBV27
DNA: TGTGCCAGCAGTTATGGTACGGGAGGGTCCTACGAGCAGTACTTC
CDR3: CASSYGTGGSYEQYF

size: NA
D: NA
J: TRBJ2-2
V: TRBV4-3
DNA: TGCGCCAGCAGCCAAGACGGAGGGAAGGGAGCCGGGGAGCTGTTTTTT
CDR3: CASSQDGGKGAGELFF

size: NA
D: NA
J: TRBJ2-1
V: TRBV10-2
DNA: TGCGCCAGCAGTGAGGTGGTTGAGCAGTTCTTC
CDR3: CASSEVVEQFF

size: NA
D: NA
J: TRBJ1-1
V: TRBV5-1
DNA: TGCGCCAGCAGCCAAGGGGGCACTGAAGCTTTCTTT
CDR3: CASSQGGTEAFF

size: NA
D: NA
J: TRBJ2-3
V: TRBV3-1/TRBV3-2
DNA: TGTGCCAGCAGCGGTCGGGGGGACATGACAGATACGCAGTATTTT
CDR3: CASSGRGDMTDTQYF

size: many
D: NA
J: TRBJ1-1
V: TRBV6-4
DNA: TGTGCCAGCAGTGAGGGGGCGCACACTGAAGCTTTCTTT
CDR3: CASSEGAHTEAFF

size: NA
D: NA
J: TRBJ2-1
V: TRBV30
DNA: TGTGCCTGGAGTATGGCTAGTAGCTACAATGAGCAGTTCTTC
CDR3: CAWSMASSYNEQFF

size: NA
D: TRBD2
J: TRBJ2-3
V: TRBV19
DNA: TGTGCCAGTAGGGGACTAGCGGGAGTCGGCACAGATACGCAGTATTTT
CDR3: CASRGLAGVGTDTQYF

size: NA
D: NA
J: TRBJ2-3
V: TRBV6-2/TRBV6-3
DNA: TGTGCCAGCAGTTACTCTGCGGTCGCAGATACGCAGTATTTT
CDR3: CASSYSAVADTQYF